The sequence of this T cell receptor (beta chain) was determined in a study of shared clonotypes between healthy human individuals. Germline CDR1 is SGHRS and CDR2 is YFSETQ. The CDR3 spans 14 residues. Trimming took 0 bases from V and 3 from J, leaving 7 bases between them. Regarding this clone: The same CDR3 also results from other DNA sequences found in this sample.

Clones were read by immunoSEQ multiplex PCR, and TCRdb kept only the in-frame ones, dropping some. The table includes millions of clones, just over 90% detected once. This clonotype was sampled from a man aged 18 to 29 in good health. Some clones in this sample may be carry-over from other donors' samples. The V gene is TRBV5-1, the J gene TRBJ1-3, with D unclear. The specimen sequenced was naive CD4+ T cells from PBMCs. Subset in this sample: CD45RA+ positively selected. The CDR3 nucleotides read TGCGCCAGCAGCTTGGCTGGGCTTGGAAACACCATATATTTT. Encoded protein: CASSLAGLGNTIYF.